This entry lists 15 T cell receptor beta chains sequenced from one sample in a study of blood T cell repertoires in COVID-19. Generated by immunoSEQ multiplex PCR, the TCRdb table keeps only in-frame clones and is missing some. In the table there are roughly 200,000 clones, roughly 82% of which are singletons. Sequenced: PBMCs or T cells enriched from blood (not recorded which). The source is a woman aged 60-75 years with acute COVID-19.

The chain uses TRBV29-1 and TRBJ2-1; weak D call: TRBD1 (5 bases). Trimming stripped 6 bases from V and 5 bases from J, with 8 bases between. CDR3 length: 11 amino acids. Per germline, CDR1 SQVTM and CDR2 ANQGSEA. The CDR3 loop reads CSVRDNNEQFF. In DNA, the CDR3 is TGCAGCGTCAGGGATAACAATGAGCAGTTCTTC.

The chain employs TRBV4-3 and TRBJ1-1; perhaps TRBD1 as D (5 bases). Between the trimmed V and J ends, which lost 0 bases and 5 bases, there was a span of 7 bases. CDR1 and CDR2 from the germline V gene are LGHNA and YSLEER. This CDR3 region has 13 residues. CDR3 DNA sequence: TGCGCCAGCAGCCAAGATCAGGGAACTGAAGCTTTCTTT. Its translation: CASSQDQGTEAFF.

The chain carries TRBV19 and TRBJ1-2, with TRBD1 as a possible D gene (6 bases). The V end was cut by 5 bases, the J end by 2 bases, with 9 bases between. Per the germline V gene, CDR1 is LNHDA and CDR2 is SQIVND (reference sequence). The CDR3 consists of 13 residues. The CDR3 spells CASSRDRNYGYTF. The CDR3 coding sequence is TGTGCCAGTAGTCGTGACAGGAACTATGGCTACACCTTC.

The chain combines TRBV7-2 with TRBJ1-6; no clear D gene. The CDR3 is made up of 14 amino acids. Germline assignment: CDR1 SGHTA and CDR2 FQGNSA. Trimming left V 5 bases short and J 9 bases short, with 14 bases between. CDR3 coding DNA: TGTGCCAGCAGCCCTCCTAGAAGCGGTTCACCCCTCCACTTT. Encoded protein: CASSPPRSGSPLHF.

J is TRBJ2-3 and V is TRBV6-4, with TRBD1 matching 7 bases. With 6 bases clipped from V and 1 base from J, the junction kept 7 bases outside the gene matches. Looked up from germline, CDR1 is MRHNA and CDR2 is SNTAGT. CDR3 length: 15 residues. In DNA, the CDR3 is TGTGCCAGCAGAGATTCCGGACAGGGCACAGATACGCAGTATTTT. This codes for CASRDSGQGTDTQYF.

The rearrangement uses TRBV27 and TRBJ1-2, with 10 bases lining up with TRBD1. The germline V gene encodes CDR1 MNHEY and CDR2 SMNVEV (reference sequence). The J segment lost 7 bases and the V segment lost 4 bases, leaving 9 bases of the junction unmatched. CDR3 size: 15 residues. CDR3 protein: CASSSARQGAPGYTF. The DNA for the CDR3 is TGTGCCAGCAGTTCTGCCAGACAGGGGGCGCCTGGCTACACCTTC.

This clone came up once. The chain employs TRBV28 and TRBJ1-3, with TRBD1 as a possible D gene (5 bases). The CDR3 is 15 amino acids. The V gene's germline CDR1 is MDHEN and CDR2 SYDVKM. V was shortened by 3 bases and J by 4 bases, with 13 bases between the two germline ends. This CDR3 reads CASSFGGVGGNTIYF. The DNA of the CDR3 is TGTGCCAGCAGTTTTGGAGGGGTGGGGGGAAACACCATATATTTT. Supplemented by reference TRBV28 and TRBJ1-3, the full variable domain reads DVKVTQSSRYLVKRTGEKVFLECVQDMDHENMFWYRQDPGLGLRLIYFSYDVKMKEKGDIPEGYSVSREKKERFSLILESASTNQTSMYLCASSFGGVGGNTIYFGEGSWLTVV.

This chain uses TRBV6-1 with TRBJ1-3; D is unclear. V was trimmed by 7 bases and J by 0 bases, leaving 10 bases between them. This CDR3 has 14 residues. Germline-derived CDR1 and CDR2 are MNHNS and SASEGT. This CDR3 reads CASKTGNSGNTIYF. The CDR3 DNA reads TGTGCCAGCAAAACGGGGAACTCTGGAAACACCATATATTTT.

The V gene is TRBV9, the J gene TRBJ2-5; 9 positions agree with TRBD1. This CDR3 comprises 17 residues. CDR1 and CDR2 (germline): SGDLS, YYNGEE. The ends lost 3 bases at V and 1 base at J; junction bases unmatched: 10. CDR3 residues: CASSGGTGIILQETQYF. The CDR3, as DNA: TGTGCCAGCAGCGGCGGGACAGGGATTATCCTCCAAGAGACCCAGTACTTC.

This sequence joins TRBV7-5 and TRBJ2-7; the D segment call TRBD1 is taken from the table without a DNA check. TRBV7-5 is a pseudogene locus. This CDR3 comprises 16 residues. This CDR3 reads CARSLEPGQGGDEQYV. Here the CDR3 DNA reads TGTGCCAGAAGCTTAGAACCGGGACAGGGGGGAGACGAGCAGTACGTC.

V and J are TRBV24-1 and TRBJ2-1, with D perhaps TRBD1 (5 bases). Trimming took off 4 bases at V and 0 bases at J, with 12 bases between the two ends. This CDR3 has 16 amino acids. Germline-derived CDR1 and CDR2 are KGHDR and SFDVKD. The CDR3 sequence is CATSDETVDSYNEQFF. In nucleotides, the CDR3 is TGTGCCACCAGTGACGAGACAGTAGACTCCTACAATGAGCAGTTCTTC.

The DNA for the CDR3 is TGTGCCAGCAGCTCGCAGGGTTTTCTCGGGGAGCTGTTTTTT. Its translation: CASSSQGFLGELFF. The V gene is TRBV7-6, the J gene TRBJ2-2, with D perhaps TRBD1 (5 bases). Germline CDR1 is SGHVS and CDR2 is FNYEAQ. With 4 bases removed from V and 7 bases from J, the gap between germline ends came to 13 bases. The CDR3 has 14 residues.

The rearrangement links TRBV28 to TRBJ2-7, with 10 bases matching TRBD1. In germline, CDR1 is MDHEN, CDR2 SYDVKM. This CDR3 spans 15 amino acids. V was clipped by 5 bases and J by 5 bases; unmatched bases: 9. The CDR3 coding sequence is TGTGCCAGCAGTGCCCCTGGGACAGGGGTCCACGAGCAGTACGTC. This gives the protein CASSAPGTGVHEQYV.

This clone was seen just once. Here the CDR3 reads CASSSQWARETQYF. CDR3 in DNA: TGTGCCAGCAGTTCCCAATGGGCCAGGGAGACCCAGTACTTC. This chain connects TRBV28 to TRBJ2-5, with D unresolved. In germline, CDR1 is MDHEN, CDR2 SYDVKM. V lost 4 bases and J lost 5, with 14 bases in between. The CDR3 runs 14 residues.

The sample holds many counts of this clone. The V call is TRBV24-1, the J call TRBJ1-5; possibly TRBD1 for D (6 bases). Germline loops: CDR1 KGHDR, CDR2 SFDVKD. V was cut by 2 bases and J by 2 bases, with 15 bases left in between. The CDR3 is 17 residues long. The CDR3 protein is CATSDSTQGFGNQPQHF. The DNA of the CDR3 is TGTGCCACCAGTGATTCTACCCAGGGGTTTGGCAATCAGCCCCAGCATTTT.